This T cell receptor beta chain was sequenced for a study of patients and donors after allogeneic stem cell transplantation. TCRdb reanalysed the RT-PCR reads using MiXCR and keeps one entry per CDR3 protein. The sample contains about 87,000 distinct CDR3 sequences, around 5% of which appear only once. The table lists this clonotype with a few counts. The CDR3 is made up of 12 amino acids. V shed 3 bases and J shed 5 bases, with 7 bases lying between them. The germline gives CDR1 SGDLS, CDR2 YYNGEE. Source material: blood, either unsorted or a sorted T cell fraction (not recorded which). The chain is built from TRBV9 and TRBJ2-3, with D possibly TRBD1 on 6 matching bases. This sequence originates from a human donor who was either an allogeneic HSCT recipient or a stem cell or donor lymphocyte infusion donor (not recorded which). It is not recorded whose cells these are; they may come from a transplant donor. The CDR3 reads CASSEQGDTQYF. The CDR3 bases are TGTGCCAGCAGCGAACAGGGAGATACGCAGTATTTT.